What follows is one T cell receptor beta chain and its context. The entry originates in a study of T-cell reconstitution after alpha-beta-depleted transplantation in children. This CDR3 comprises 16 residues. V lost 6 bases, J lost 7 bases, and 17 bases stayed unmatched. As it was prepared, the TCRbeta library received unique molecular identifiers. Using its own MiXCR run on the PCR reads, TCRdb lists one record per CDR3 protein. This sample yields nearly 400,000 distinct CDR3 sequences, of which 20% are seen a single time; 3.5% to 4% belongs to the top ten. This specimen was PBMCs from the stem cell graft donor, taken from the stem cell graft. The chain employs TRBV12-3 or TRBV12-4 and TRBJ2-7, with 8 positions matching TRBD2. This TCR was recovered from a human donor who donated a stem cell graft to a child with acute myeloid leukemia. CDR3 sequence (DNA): TGTGCCAGCAGGTCAAGGGAGAGCGGGAGTAGGTGGGAGCAGTACTTC. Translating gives CASRSRESGSRWEQYF.